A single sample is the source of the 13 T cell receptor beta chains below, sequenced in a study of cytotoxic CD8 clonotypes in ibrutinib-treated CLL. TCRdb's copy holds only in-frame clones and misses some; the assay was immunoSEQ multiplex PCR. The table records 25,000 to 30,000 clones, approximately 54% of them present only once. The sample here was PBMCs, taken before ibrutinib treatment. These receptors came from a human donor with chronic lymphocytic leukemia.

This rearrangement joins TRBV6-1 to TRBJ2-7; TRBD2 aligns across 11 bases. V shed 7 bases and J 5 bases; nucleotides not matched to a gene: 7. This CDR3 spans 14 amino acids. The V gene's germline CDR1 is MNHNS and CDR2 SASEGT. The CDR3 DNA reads TGTGCCAGCAATCCGGGACTAGCGGTGAACGAGCAGTACTTC. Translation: CASNPGLAVNEQYF.

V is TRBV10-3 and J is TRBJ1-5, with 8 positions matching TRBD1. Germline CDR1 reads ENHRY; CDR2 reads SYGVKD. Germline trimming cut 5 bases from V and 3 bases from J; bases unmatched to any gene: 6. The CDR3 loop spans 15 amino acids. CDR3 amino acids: CAISSGTGLNQPQHF. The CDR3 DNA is TGTGCCATCAGTTCGGGGACAGGCCTCAATCAGCCCCAGCATTTT.

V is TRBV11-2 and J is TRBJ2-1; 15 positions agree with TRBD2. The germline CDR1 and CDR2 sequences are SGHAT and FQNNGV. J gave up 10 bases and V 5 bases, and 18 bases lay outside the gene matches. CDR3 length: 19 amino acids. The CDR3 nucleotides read TGTGCCAGCAGCGGATGGACTAGCGGGAGGGCCTGGGGAAACGACGAGCAGTTCTTC. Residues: CASSGWTSGRAWGNDEQFF. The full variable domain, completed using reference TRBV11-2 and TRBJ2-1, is EAGVAQSPRYKIIEKRQSVAFWCNPISGHATLYWYQQILGQGPKLLIQFQNNGVVDDSQLPKDRFSAERLKGVDSTLKIQPAKLEDSAVYLCASSGWTSGRAWGNDEQFFGPGTRLTVL.

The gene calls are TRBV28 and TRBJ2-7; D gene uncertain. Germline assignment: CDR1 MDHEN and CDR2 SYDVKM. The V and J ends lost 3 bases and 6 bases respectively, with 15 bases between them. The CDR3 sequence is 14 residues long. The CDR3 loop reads CASSFHRSGGEQYF. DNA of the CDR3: TGTGCCAGCAGTTTCCACCGTTCGGGTGGCGAGCAGTACTTC.

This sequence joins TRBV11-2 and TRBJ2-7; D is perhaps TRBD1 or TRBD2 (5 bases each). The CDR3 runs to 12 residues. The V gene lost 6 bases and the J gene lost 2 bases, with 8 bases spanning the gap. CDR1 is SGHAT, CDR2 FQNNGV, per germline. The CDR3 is CASRVGAYEQYF. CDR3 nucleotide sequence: TGTGCCAGCAGGGTGGGGGCCTACGAGCAGTACTTC.

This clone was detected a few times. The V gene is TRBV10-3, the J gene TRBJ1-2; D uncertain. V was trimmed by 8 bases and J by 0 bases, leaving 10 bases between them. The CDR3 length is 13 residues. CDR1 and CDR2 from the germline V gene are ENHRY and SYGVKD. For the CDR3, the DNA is TGTGCCATCGGAGGCTCCTCTAACTATGGCTACACCTTC. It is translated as CAIGGSSNYGYTF.

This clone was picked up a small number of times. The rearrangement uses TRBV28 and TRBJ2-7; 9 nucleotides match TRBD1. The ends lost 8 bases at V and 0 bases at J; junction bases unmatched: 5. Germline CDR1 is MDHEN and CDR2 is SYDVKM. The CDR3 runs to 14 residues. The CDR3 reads CASDGQGSSYEQYF. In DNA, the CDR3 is TGTGCCAGCGACGGACAGGGGAGCTCCTACGAGCAGTACTTC. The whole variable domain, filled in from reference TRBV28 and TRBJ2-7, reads DVKVTQSSRYLVKRTGEKVFLECVQDMDHENMFWYRQDPGLGLRLIYFSYDVKMKEKGDIPEGYSVSREKKERFSLILESASTNQTSMYLCASDGQGSSYEQYFGPGTRLTVT.

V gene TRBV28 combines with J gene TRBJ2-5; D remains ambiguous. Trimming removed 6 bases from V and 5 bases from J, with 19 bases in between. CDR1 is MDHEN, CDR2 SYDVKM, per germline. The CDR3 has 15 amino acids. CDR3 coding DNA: TGTGCCAGCAGCTCAACGGACGGGCGGCGGGAGACCCAGTACTTC. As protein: CASSSTDGRRETQYF.

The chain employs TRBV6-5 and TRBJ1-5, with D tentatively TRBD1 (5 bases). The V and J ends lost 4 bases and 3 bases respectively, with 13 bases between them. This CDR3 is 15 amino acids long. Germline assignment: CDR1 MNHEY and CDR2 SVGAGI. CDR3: CASSLTRDYNQPQHF. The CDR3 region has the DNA TGTGCCAGCAGTTTAACCAGGGACTACAATCAGCCCCAGCATTTT.

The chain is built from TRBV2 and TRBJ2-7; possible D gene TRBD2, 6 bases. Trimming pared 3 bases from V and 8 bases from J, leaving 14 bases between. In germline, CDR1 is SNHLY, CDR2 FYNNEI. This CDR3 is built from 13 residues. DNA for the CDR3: TGTGCCAGCAGTGAGTGGGGAGGTGTCCAGCAGTACTTC. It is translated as CASSEWGGVQQYF. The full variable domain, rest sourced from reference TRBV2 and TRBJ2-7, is EPEVTQTPSHQVTQMGQEVILRCVPISNHLYFYWYRQILGQKVEFLVSFYNNEISEKSEIFDDQFSVERPDGSNFTLKIRSTKLEDSAMYFCASSEWGGVQQYFGPGTRLTVT.

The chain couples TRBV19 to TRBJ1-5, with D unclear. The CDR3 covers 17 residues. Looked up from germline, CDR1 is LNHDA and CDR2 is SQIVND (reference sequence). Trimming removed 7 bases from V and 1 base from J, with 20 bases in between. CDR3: CASTAMLGQRSNQPQHF. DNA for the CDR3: TGTGCCAGTACCGCAATGCTAGGGCAGAGAAGCAATCAGCCCCAGCATTTT. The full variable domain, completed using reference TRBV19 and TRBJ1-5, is DGGITQSPKYLFRKEGQNVTLSCEQNLNHDAMYWYRQDPGQGLRLIYYSQIVNDFQKGDIAEGYSVSREKKESFPLTVTSAQKNPTAFYLCASTAMLGQRSNQPQHFGDGTRLSIL.

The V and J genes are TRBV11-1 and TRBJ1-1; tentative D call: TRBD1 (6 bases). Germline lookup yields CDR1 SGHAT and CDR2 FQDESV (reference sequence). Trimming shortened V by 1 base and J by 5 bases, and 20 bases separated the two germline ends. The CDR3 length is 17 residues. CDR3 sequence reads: CASSLGIQGGVLTEAFF. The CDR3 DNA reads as TGTGCCAGCAGCTTAGGGATACAGGGAGGAGTGTTAACTGAAGCTTTCTTT.

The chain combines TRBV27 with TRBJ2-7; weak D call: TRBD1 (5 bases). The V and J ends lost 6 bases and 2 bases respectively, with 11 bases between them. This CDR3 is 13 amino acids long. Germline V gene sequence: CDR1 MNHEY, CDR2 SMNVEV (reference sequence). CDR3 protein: CASSPGHTYEQYF. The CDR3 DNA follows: TGTGCCAGCAGCCCAGGACATACCTACGAGCAGTACTTC.